This T cell receptor beta chain stems from a study of blood T cell repertoires in COVID-19. Study at large: Material from acute and convalescent COVID-19 was sourced from the United States, Italy and Spain. T cells, B-cell-depleted T cells, or PBMCs provided the cDNA or gDNA that served as material.

Authors' methods: The assay estimated nucleated cells by amplifying reference gene primers. Profiling relied on immunoSEQ multiplex PCR, and the TCRdb table lists in-frame clones only, not all of them. Clonal size and the V and J genes are those of that table, whereas D and trimming came from the DNA. In the table there are about 150,000 clones, approximately 92% of which are singletons. Germline values: CDR1 MNHNS, CDR2 SASEGT. V shed 4 bases and J 6 bases; nucleotides not matched to a gene: 6. This CDR3 region has 13 residues. Only one count was recorded for this clone. The chain couples TRBV6-1 to TRBJ2-7, with 7 bases identical to TRBD1. This sequence was found in a middle-aged woman with acute or convalescent COVID-19. Sequenced: peripheral blood. The CDR3 bases are TGTGCCAGCAGTGTAGCGACAGGGTTCGAGCAGTACTTC. This codes for CASSVATGFEQYF.